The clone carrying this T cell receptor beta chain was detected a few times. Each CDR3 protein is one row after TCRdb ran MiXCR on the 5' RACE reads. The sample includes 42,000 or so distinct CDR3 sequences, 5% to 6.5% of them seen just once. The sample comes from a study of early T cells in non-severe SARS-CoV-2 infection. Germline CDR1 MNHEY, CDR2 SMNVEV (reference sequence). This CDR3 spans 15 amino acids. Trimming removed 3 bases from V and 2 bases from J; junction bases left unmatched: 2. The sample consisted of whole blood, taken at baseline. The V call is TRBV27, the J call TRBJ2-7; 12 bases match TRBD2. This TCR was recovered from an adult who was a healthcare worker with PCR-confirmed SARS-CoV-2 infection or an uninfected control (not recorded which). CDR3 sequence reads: CASSFASGGAYEQYF. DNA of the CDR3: TGTGCCAGCAGTTTTGCTAGCGGGGGGGCCTACGAGCAGTACTTC.